Presented here are 17 T cell receptor beta chains from one specimen sequenced in a study of blood T cell repertoires in COVID-19. The protocol was immunoSEQ multiplex PCR, while the TCRdb copy is restricted to in-frame clones and leaves out a portion. The sample consists of roughly 280,000 clones, approximately 85% of them appearing once. Sequenced material: peripheral blood. These receptors were obtained from a woman in her sixties or seventies with acute or convalescent COVID-19.

The V and J genes are TRBV5-5 and TRBJ2-1; TRBD2 agrees at 8 bases. The germline CDR1 and CDR2 sequences are SGHKS and YYEKEE (reference sequence). This CDR3 has 17 amino acids. V gave up 1 base and J gave up 6 bases; unmatched junction bases: 12. The CDR3 nucleotides are TGTGCCAGCAGCTTGCAGGCCCGGGGGGGTCGGGTCAATGAGCAGTTCTTC. Amino acid sequence: CASSLQARGGRVNEQFF.

Details on this clone: Additional DNA sequences in this sample encode the identical CDR3. The chain is built from TRBV4-1 and TRBJ2-7; 11 positions agree with TRBD1. Germline trimming cut 4 bases from V and 4 bases from J; bases unmatched to any gene: 6. This CDR3 comprises 15 residues. Germline V gives CDR1 MGHRA, CDR2 YSYEKL. Written as DNA, the CDR3 is TGCGCCAGCAGCCTCGGGACAGGGGGAGGATACGAGCAGTACTTC. This sequence encodes CASSLGTGGGYEQYF.

This clone was counted between two and nine times. This sequence joins TRBV4-1 and TRBJ1-6; 7 positions match TRBD1. V lost 4 bases to trimming and J lost 6 bases; unmatched junction nucleotides: 6. This CDR3 comprises 15 residues. Germline assignment: CDR1 MGHRA and CDR2 YSYEKL. DNA for the CDR3: TGCGCCAGCAGCCGATTGGGACAGCCTAATTCACCCCTCCACTTT. Protein product: CASSRLGQPNSPLHF.

V is TRBV27 and J is TRBJ1-5, with D hard to call. CDR1 is MNHEY and CDR2 is SMNVEV in the germline V gene (reference sequence). V was shortened by 3 bases and J by 7 bases, with 7 bases between the two germline ends. The CDR3 consists of 12 residues. The CDR3 DNA is TGTGCCAGCAGTTTTAGAGGGCAGCCCCAGCATTTT. Translation: CASSFRGQPQHF.

This chain uses TRBV1 with TRBJ2-3; the D call of TRBD2 is as the table states it, not checked on the DNA. TRBV1 is termed a pseudogene. This CDR3 has 18 amino acids. The CDR3 region is CTSSPNTSGGAITDTQYF. In nucleotides, the CDR3 is TGCACCAGCAGCCCGAACACTAGCGGGGGCGCCATCACAGATACGCAGTATTTT.

The chain joins TRBV25-1 to TRBJ1-3; D ambiguous. Germline V gene data show CDR1 as MGHDK and CDR2 as SYGVNS. Deletions cut 4 bases from V and 0 bases from J, with 10 bases between. The CDR3 spans 15 residues. The CDR3 here is CASSVLGISGNTIYF. The CDR3 coding sequence is TGTGCCAGCAGTGTTCTAGGCATCTCTGGAAACACCATATATTTT.

The chain has TRBV6-5 and TRBJ2-2, with a tentative D call TRBD1 (6 bases). The CDR3 runs to 14 residues. The germline V and J ends were trimmed by 8 bases and 2 bases, with 12 bases remaining between them. CDR1 and CDR2 (germline): MNHEY, SVGAGI. CDR3 in amino acids: CASAPGDNTGELFF. The DNA for the CDR3 is TGTGCCAGCGCCCCAGGGGACAACACCGGGGAGCTGTTTTTT.

The J gene is TRBJ1-2, the V gene TRBV3-1 (or the pseudogene TRBV3-2); weak D call: TRBD1 (6 bases). Germline CDR1 reads LGHDT; CDR2 reads YNNKEL (reference sequence). V shed 4 bases and J shed 1 base, with 16 bases lying between them. The CDR3 is 16 residues long. CDR3 amino acids: CASSPRGADSNYGYTF. CDR3 in DNA: TGTGCCAGCAGCCCCCGGGGGGCGGACAGTAACTATGGCTACACCTTC.

This clone was found a few times. The junction and the germline gene differ at one end; a read error may be behind it. The V and J genes are TRBV7-7 and TRBJ2-5; TRBD2 is a possible D gene (5 bases). The germline CDR1 and CDR2 sequences are SSHAT and FNYEAQ (reference sequence). This CDR3 is 15 amino acids long. CDR3 DNA: TGTGCTAGCAGCTCCGGACGGACGGGGCAAGAGACCCAGTACTTC. Translated: CASSSGRTGQETQYF.

This chain connects TRBV19 to TRBJ1-3; D is uncertain. V lost 7 bases and J 0 bases, leaving 10 bases between the germline ends. This CDR3 is built from 14 residues. The germline V gene encodes CDR1 LNHDA and CDR2 SQIVND (reference sequence). CDR3 DNA sequence: TGTGCCAGTACCTTCACGAGCTCTGGAAACACCATATATTTT. Amino acid sequence: CASTFTSSGNTIYF.

The chain carries TRBV5-1 and TRBJ2-7, with D uncertain. Looked up from germline, CDR1 is SGHRS and CDR2 is YFSETQ. The CDR3 sequence is 13 residues long. V lost 3 bases, J lost 3 bases, and 10 bases lay in between. In nucleotides, the CDR3 is TGCGCCAGCAGCTACCCTACGGGCTACGAGCAGTACTTC. This translates into CASSYPTGYEQYF.

The rearrangement joins TRBV6-4 to TRBJ2-1; 9 bases fit TRBD2. Germline CDR1 reads MRHNA; CDR2 reads SNTAGT. Trimming at V came to 4 bases and at J to 5 bases, leaving 9 bases not matched to a gene. This CDR3 contains 16 residues. In DNA form, the CDR3 reads TGTGCCAGCAGTGTTTCCCCTAGCGGGGCCAACAATGAGCAGTTCTTC. It specifies CASSVSPSGANNEQFF.

The rearrangement links TRBV6-5 to TRBJ1-1; a possible D gene is TRBD1 (6 bases). The germline CDR1 and CDR2 sequences are MNHEY and SVGAGI. This CDR3 has 13 residues. V was shortened by 7 bases and J by 4 bases, with 13 bases between the two germline ends. The CDR3 bases are TGTGCCAGCAACACAGGGTGGGGCACTGAAGCTTTCTTT. Translating gives CASNTGWGTEAFF.

This clone was recorded a few times. At the DNA level, this CDR3 is encoded by other sequences in the same sample as well. The chain uses TRBV6-6 and TRBJ1-1; D gene ambiguous. The length of the CDR3 is 13 residues. Looked up from germline, CDR1 is MNHNY and CDR2 is SVGAGI (reference sequence). Trimming shortened V by 3 bases and J by 3 bases, and 8 bases separated the two germline ends. CDR3 sequence: CASSYFADTEAFF. CDR3 in DNA: TGTGCCAGCAGTTATTTTGCGGACACTGAAGCTTTCTTT.

V and J are TRBV19 and TRBJ2-3; unclear D gene. The CDR3 consists of 15 residues. Trimming took off 6 bases at V and 3 bases at J, with 16 bases between the two ends. Germline CDR1 reads LNHDA; CDR2 reads SQIVND (reference sequence). CDR3 sequence reads: CASSQLTGGTDTQYF. The CDR3 nucleotides are TGTGCCAGTAGCCAATTGACGGGTGGGACAGATACGCAGTATTTT.

The chain is built from TRBV4-1 and TRBJ2-5, with D tentatively TRBD1 (6 bases). Trimming stripped 4 bases from V and 4 bases from J, with 16 bases between. This CDR3 is 15 amino acids long. The germline CDR1 and CDR2 sequences are MGHRA and YSYEKL. The chain's CDR3 is CASSPADRGSETQYF. Written as DNA, the CDR3 is TGCGCCAGCAGCCCAGCGGACAGAGGATCAGAGACCCAGTACTTC.

J is TRBJ1-5 and V is TRBV6-1; D not resolved. This CDR3 has 14 residues. CDR1 is MNHNS, CDR2 SASEGT, per germline. V was pared by 3 bases and J by 7 bases, with 13 bases between. CDR3 nucleotides: TGTGCCAGCAGTGATATGAGGGTGGGGCAGCCCCAGCATTTT. Protein product: CASSDMRVGQPQHF.